This TCR beta chain came from a study of blood T cell repertoires in COVID-19. The assay was immunoSEQ multiplex PCR, and TCRdb's table has in-frame clones only and misses some. The data contain approximately 200,000 clones, 80% to 85% of them seen just once; the ten biggest clones take up 5.1%. This clone was found once. This CDR3 has 15 residues. Germline CDR1 and CDR2: LGHNA and YSLEER. Trimming stripped 0 bases from V and 1 base from J, with 9 bases between. The chain employs TRBV4-3 and TRBJ1-2; D uncertain. The sequence was obtained from a human donor in a cohort sampled during active COVID-19. The specimen sequenced was peripheral blood. The CDR3 DNA is TGCGCCAGCAGCCAAGATTTCCCCGGTAACTATGGCTACACCTTC. This encodes CASSQDFPGNYGYTF.